The clone carrying this T cell receptor beta chain came up a few times. Its specificity is not known. The sample belongs to a study of Graves' ophthalmopathy and Graves' hyperthyroidism. Study in general: Peripheral blood (taken before any treatment) was collected at initial diagnosis.

Study results and limitations: Blood samples also showed most expanded thyroid clonotypes exceeding 0.001 frequency. Ophthalmopathy progression was predicted by the model at 60% to 71% sensitivity and approximately 72% specificity.

The ends were cut back, 5 bases at V and 4 bases at J, with 14 bases in the middle. The CDR3 covers 14 residues. Ophthalmopathy donors were characterized by moderate-to-severe activity, CAS of at least 3, NOSPECS of at least 4, and duration under 3 months. RNA transcripts yielded amplified TCR beta CDR3 regions. Following a first-round RT-PCR that used HTBI primers, a second-round multiplex PCR was carried out. TCRdb ran MiXCR on the multiplex PCR reads and lists one entry per CDR3 protein. There are roughly 480,000 distinct CDR3 sequences in the sample; approximately 14% occur only once, and 9.8% lies in the top ten.

The chain links TRBV12-3 or TRBV12-4 to TRBJ1-2; TRBD1 is a possible D gene (6 bases). The TCR originated in a woman aged 25-40 years with Graves' ophthalmopathy. Sequenced material: blood. The CDR3 bases are TGTGCCAGCAGTCTGGGGGGGCACCTCTATGGCTACACCTTC. Its translation is CASSLGGHLYGYTF.